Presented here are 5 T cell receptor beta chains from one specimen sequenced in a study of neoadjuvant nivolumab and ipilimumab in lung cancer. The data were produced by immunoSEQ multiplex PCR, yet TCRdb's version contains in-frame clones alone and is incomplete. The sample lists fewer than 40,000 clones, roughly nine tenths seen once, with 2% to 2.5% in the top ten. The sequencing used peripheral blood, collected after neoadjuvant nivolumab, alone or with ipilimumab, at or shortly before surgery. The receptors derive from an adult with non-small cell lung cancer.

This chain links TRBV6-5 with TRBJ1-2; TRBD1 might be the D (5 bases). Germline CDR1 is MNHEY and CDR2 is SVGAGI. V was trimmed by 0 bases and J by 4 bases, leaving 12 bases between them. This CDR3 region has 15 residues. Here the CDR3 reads CASSYSGRWFYGYTF. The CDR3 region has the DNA TGTGCCAGCAGTTACTCGGGACGTTGGTTCTATGGCTACACCTTC.

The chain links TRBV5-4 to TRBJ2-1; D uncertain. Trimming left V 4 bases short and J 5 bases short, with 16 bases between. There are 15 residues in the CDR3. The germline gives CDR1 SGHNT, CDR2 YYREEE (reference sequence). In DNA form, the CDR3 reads TGTGCCAGCAGCACCTTGGACGGAAATGACAATGAGCAGTTCTTC. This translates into CASSTLDGNDNEQFF.

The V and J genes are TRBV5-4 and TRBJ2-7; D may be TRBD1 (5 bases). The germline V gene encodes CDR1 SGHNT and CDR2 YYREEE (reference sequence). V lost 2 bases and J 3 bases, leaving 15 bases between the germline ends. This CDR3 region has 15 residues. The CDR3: CASSFKGRADYEQYF. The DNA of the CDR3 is TGTGCCAGCAGCTTTAAGGGCAGGGCAGACTACGAGCAGTACTTC.

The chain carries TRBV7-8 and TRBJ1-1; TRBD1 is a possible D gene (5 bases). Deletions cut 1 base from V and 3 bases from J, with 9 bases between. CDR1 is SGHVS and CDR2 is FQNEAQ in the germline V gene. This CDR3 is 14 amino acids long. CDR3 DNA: TGTGCCAGCAGCTTAGAGGGAGGGGACACTGAAGCTTTCTTT. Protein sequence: CASSLEGGDTEAFF.

The CDR3 here is CASSVEGQWGEKLFF. The DNA of the CDR3 is TGTGCCAGCAGCGTAGAGGGACAGTGGGGTGAAAAACTGTTTTTT. The chain has TRBV9 and TRBJ1-4, with TRBD1 matching over 7 bases. Looked up from germline, CDR1 is SGDLS and CDR2 is YYNGEE. This CDR3 comprises 15 residues. V gave up 0 bases and J gave up 7 bases; unmatched junction bases: 6.